The TCR beta chain described here comes from a study of beta chain features in type 1 diabetes. General study points: For Type 1 diabetes patients, all four CD4+ subsets carried TCRB CDR3s that were moderately but significantly shorter.

Germline CDR1 and CDR2: MNHEY and SVGAGI. CDR3 size: 15 residues. V was pared by 0 bases and J by 3 bases, with 1 base of the junction left unmatched. All of the isolated RNA was reverse transcribed, so expressed TCRB transcripts were sequenced. Sequencing was performed with immunoSEQ multiplex PCR; in TCRdb, only in-frame clones are kept and a portion is missing. The sample lists under 450,000 clones; about 15% were seen once. In regard to this clone: The antigen is not known.

There was one heparinised blood draw per donor, averaging around 100 mL. V gene TRBV6-5 combines with J gene TRBJ1-5, with 8 bases that match TRBD1. The receptor's source is a young woman in good health. The specimen was naive CD4+ T cells from blood. The CDR3 sequence: CASSYSTGVNQPQHF. The CDR3 DNA reads TGTGCCAGCAGTTACTCGACAGGGGTCAATCAGCCCCAGCATTTT.